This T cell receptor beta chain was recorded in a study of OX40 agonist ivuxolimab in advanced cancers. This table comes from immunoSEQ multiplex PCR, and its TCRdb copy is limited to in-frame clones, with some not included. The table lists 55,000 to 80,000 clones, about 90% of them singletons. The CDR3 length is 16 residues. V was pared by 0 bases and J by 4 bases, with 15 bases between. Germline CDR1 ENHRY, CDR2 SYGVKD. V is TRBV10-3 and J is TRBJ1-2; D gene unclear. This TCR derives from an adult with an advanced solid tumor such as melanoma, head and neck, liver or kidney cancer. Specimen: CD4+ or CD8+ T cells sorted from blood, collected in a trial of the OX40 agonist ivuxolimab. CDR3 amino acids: CAISESENSGVYGYTF. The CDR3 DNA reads TGTGCCATCAGTGAGTCGGAAAACAGTGGAGTCTATGGCTACACCTTC.